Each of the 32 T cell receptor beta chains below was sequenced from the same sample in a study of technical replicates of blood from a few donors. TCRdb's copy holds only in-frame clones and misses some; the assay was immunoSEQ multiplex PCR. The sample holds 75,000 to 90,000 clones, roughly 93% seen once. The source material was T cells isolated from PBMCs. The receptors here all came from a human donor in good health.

The CDR3 bases are TGTGCCAGTAGTATAGGCGGGACAGGGGAACTCTACGAGCAGTACTTC. Its translation: CASSIGGTGELYEQYF. The rearrangement uses TRBV19 and TRBJ2-7; TRBD1 aligns across 10 bases. Germline CDR1 and CDR2: LNHDA and SQIVND (reference sequence). Trimming at V came to 1 base and at J to 3 bases, leaving 6 bases not matched to a gene. This CDR3 contains 16 residues.

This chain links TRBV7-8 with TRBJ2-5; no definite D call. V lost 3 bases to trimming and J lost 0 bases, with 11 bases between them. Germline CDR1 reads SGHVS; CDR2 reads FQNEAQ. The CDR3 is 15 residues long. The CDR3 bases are TGTGCCAGCAGCTTCTCGACAATTTACCAAGAGACCCAGTACTTC. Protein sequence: CASSFSTIYQETQYF.

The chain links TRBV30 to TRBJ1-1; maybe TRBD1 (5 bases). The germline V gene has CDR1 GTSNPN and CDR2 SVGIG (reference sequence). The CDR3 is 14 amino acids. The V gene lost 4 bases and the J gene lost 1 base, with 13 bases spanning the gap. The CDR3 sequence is CAWKNRHRNTEAFF. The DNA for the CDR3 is TGTGCCTGGAAGAACAGGCACAGGAACACTGAAGCTTTCTTT.

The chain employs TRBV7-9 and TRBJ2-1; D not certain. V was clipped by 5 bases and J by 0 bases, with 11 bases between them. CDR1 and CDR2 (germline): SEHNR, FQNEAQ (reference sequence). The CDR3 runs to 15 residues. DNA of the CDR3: TGTGCCAGCAGCGCCCGTCCTAGCTCCTACAATGAGCAGTTCTTC. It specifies CASSARPSSYNEQFF.

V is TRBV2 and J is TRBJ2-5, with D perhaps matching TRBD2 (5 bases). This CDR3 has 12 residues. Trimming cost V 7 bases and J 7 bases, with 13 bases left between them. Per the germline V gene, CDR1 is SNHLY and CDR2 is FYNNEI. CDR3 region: CASTGQRATQYF. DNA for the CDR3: TGTGCCAGCACTGGCCAGAGGGCGACCCAGTACTTC.

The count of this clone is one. Here the CDR3 reads CASSYFGTGSPGQYF. CDR3 bases: TGTGCCAGCAGTTACTTCGGGACAGGGTCCCCTGGGCAGTACTTC. The chain carries TRBV6-6 and TRBJ2-7, with 9 positions matching TRBD1. Trimming took 1 base from V and 9 from J; bases not matched to a gene: 10. The CDR3 contains 15 residues. CDR1 is MNHNY, CDR2 SVGAGI, per germline (reference sequence).

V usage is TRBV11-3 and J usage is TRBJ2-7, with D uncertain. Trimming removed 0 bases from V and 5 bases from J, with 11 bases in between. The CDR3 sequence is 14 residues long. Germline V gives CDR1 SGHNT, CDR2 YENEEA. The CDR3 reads CASSLDNIPDEQYF. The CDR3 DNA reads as TGTGCCAGCAGCTTAGATAATATCCCGGACGAGCAGTACTTC.

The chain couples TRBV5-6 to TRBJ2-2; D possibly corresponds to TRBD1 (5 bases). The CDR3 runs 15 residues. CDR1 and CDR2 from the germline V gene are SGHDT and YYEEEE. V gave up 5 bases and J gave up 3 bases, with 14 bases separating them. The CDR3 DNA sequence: TGTGCCAGCAGGTCACTGCAGGGTTACACCGGGGAGCTGTTTTTT. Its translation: CASRSLQGYTGELFF.

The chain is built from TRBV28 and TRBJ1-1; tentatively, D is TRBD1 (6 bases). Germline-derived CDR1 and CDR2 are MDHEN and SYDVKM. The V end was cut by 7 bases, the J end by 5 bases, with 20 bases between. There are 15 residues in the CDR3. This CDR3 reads CASINGGAGWTEAFF. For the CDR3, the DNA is TGTGCCAGCATCAATGGGGGGGCAGGCTGGACTGAAGCTTTCTTT.

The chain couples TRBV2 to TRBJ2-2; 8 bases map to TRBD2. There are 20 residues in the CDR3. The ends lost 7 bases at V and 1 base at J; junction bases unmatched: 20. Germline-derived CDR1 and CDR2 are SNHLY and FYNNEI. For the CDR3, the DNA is TGTGCCAGCAACCCCTCGACGTTGAGAGGACTAGCCCAGAACACCGGGGAGCTGTTTTTT. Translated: CASNPSTLRGLAQNTGELFF.

CDR3 DNA: TGTGCCAGCAGCTTGGGGCGGACTAGCGGGAGGGAAGAGACCCAGTACTTC. This gives the protein CASSLGRTSGREETQYF. The V call is TRBV5-4, the J call TRBJ2-5; 15 bases are a match to TRBD2. The length of the CDR3 is 17 residues. The V segment lost 0 bases and the J segment 3 bases; nucleotides outside the gene matches: 3. Germline V gives CDR1 SGHNT, CDR2 YYREEE (reference sequence).

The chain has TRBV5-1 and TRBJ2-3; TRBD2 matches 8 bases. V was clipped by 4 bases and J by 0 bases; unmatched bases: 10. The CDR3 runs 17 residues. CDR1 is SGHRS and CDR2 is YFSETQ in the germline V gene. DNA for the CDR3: TGCGCCAGCAGCCCCCCCGGGACTAGTTCTAGCACAGATACGCAGTATTTT. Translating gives CASSPPGTSSSTDTQYF.

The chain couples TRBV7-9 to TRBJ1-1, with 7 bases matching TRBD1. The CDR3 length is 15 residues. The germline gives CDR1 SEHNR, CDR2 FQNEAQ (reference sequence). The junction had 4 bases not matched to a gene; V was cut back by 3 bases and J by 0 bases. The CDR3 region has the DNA TGTGCCAGCAGCTTTACAGGGGCTATGAACACTGAAGCTTTCTTT. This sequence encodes CASSFTGAMNTEAFF.

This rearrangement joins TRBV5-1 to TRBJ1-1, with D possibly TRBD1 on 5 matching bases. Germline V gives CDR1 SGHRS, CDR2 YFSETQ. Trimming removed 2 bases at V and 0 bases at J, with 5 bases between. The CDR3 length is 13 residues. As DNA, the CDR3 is TGCGCCAGCAGCTTAGGGGTGAACACTGAAGCTTTCTTT. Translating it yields CASSLGVNTEAFF.

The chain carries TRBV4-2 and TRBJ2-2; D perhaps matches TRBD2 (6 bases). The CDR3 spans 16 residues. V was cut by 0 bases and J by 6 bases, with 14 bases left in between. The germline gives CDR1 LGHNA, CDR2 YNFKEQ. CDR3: CASSQDWGEFAGELFF. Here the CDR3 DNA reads TGTGCCAGCAGCCAAGATTGGGGGGAGTTCGCCGGGGAGCTGTTTTTT.

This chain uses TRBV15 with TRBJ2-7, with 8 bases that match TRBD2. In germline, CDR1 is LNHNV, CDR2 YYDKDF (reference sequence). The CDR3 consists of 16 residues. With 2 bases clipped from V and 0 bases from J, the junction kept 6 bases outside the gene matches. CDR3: CATSRPPAGGSYEQYF. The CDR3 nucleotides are TGTGCCACCAGCAGACCTCCGGCGGGGGGCTCCTACGAGCAGTACTTC. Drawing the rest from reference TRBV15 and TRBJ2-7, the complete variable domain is DAMVIQNPRYQVTQFGKPVTLSCSQTLNHNVMYWYQQKSSQAPKLLFHYYDKDFNNEADTPDNFQSRRPNTSFCFLDIRSPGLGDTAMYLCATSRPPAGGSYEQYFGPGTRLTVT.

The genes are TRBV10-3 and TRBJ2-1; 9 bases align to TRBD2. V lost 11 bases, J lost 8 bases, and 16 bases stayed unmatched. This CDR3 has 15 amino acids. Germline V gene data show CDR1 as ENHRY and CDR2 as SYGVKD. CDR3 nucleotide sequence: TGTGCCTCGCGCGTCGGAGCGGGGGGCCTAGATGAGCAGTTCTTC. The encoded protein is CASRVGAGGLDEQFF.

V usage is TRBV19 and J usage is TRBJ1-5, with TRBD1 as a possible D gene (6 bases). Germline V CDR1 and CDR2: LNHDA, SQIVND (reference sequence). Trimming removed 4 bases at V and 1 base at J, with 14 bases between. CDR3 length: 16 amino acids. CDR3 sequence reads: CASSTIQGSSNQPQHF. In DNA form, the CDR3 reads TGTGCCAGTAGTACCATACAGGGCTCGAGCAATCAGCCCCAGCATTTT.

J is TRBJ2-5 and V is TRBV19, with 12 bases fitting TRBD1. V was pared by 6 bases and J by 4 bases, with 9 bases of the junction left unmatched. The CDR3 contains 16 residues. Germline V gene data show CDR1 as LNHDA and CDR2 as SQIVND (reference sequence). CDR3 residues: CASSPGQGAGIETQYF. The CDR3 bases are TGTGCCAGTAGCCCGGGACAGGGGGCTGGCATAGAGACCCAGTACTTC.

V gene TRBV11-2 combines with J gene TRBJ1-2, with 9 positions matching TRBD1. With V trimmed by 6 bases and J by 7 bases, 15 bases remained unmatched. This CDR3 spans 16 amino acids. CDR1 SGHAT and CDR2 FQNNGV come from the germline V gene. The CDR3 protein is CASRTIRDRVMGGYTF. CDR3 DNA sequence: TGTGCCAGCAGAACGATCCGGGACAGGGTCATGGGTGGCTACACCTTC.

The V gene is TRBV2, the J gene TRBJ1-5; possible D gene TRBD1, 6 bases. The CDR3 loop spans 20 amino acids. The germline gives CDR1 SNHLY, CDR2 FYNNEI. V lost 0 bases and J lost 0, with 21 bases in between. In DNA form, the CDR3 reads TGTGCCAGCAGTGAAGCTAGATCTCCGGCAGGGGCGTATAGCAATCAGCCCCAGCATTTT. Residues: CASSEARSPAGAYSNQPQHF.

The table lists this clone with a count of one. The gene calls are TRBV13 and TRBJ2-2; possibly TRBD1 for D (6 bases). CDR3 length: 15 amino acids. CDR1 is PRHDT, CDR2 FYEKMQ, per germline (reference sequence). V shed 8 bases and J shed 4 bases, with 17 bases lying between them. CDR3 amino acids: CASQGHSGITGELFF. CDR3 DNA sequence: TGTGCCAGCCAGGGACACTCCGGTATCACCGGGGAGCTGTTTTTT.

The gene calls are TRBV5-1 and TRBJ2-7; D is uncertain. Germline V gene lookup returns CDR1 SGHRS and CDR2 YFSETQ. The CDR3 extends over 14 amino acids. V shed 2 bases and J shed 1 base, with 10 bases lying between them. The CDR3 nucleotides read TGCGCCAGCAGCTTAACCGGGTCGTCCTACGAGCAGTACTTC. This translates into CASSLTGSSYEQYF.

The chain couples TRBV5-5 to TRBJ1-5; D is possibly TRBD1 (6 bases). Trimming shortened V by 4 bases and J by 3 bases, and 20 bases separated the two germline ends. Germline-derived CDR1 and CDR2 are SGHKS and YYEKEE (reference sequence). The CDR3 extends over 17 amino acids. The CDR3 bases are TGTGCCAGCAGCCCGGGACGGTTCCACAGGGACAATCAGCCCCAGCATTTT. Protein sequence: CASSPGRFHRDNQPQHF.

This chain's CDR3 is CAISEGIGREGLNEQFF. DNA of the CDR3: TGTGCCATCAGTGAGGGAATCGGGCGGGAGGGTTTGAATGAGCAGTTCTTC. The chain carries TRBV10-3 and TRBJ2-1; 9 positions agree with TRBD2. The CDR3 totals 17 residues. Germline CDR1 reads ENHRY; CDR2 reads SYGVKD. V lost 2 bases and J lost 7; bases outside the gene matches: 12.

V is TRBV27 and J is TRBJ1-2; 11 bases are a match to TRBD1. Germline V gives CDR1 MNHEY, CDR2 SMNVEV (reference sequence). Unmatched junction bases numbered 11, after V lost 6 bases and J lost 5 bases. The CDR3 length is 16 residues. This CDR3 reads CASRVTGTGGNYGYTF. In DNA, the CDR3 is TGTGCCAGCAGGGTCACCGGGACAGGGGGTAATTATGGCTACACCTTC.

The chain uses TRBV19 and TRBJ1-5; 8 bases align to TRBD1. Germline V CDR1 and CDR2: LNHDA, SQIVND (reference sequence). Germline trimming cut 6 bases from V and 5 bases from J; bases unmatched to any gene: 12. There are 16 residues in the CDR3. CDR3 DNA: TGTGCCAGTAGCCACCGGGACAGGAATTCCGATCAGCCCCAGCATTTT. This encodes CASSHRDRNSDQPQHF.

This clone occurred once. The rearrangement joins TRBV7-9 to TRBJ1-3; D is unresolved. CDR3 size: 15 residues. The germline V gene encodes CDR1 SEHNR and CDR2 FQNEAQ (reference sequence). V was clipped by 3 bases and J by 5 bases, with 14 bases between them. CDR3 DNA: TGTGCCAGCAGCTTCCCGGGGTATGTTAGAAACACCATATATTTT. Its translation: CASSFPGYVRNTIYF.

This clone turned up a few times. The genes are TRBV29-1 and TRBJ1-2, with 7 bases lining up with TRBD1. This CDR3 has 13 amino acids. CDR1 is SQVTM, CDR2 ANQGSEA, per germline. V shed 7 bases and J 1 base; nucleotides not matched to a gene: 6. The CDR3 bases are TGCAGCGCCTCACAGGGGAATAACTATGGCTACACCTTC. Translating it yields CSASQGNNYGYTF.

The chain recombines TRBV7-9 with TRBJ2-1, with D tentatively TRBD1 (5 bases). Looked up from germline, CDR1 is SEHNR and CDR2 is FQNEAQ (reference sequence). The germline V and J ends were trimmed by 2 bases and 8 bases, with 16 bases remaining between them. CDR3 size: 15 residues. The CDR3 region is CASSLQGTMHDEQFF. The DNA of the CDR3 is TGTGCCAGCAGCTTACAGGGAACCATGCATGATGAGCAGTTCTTC.

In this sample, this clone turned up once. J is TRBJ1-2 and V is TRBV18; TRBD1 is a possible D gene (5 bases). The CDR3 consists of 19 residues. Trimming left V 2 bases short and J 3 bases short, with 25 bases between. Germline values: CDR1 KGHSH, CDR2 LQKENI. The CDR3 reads CASSPAIRAAGPGDYGYTF. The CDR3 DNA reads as TGTGCCAGCTCACCAGCTATACGGGCAGCAGGGCCGGGGGACTATGGCTACACCTTC.

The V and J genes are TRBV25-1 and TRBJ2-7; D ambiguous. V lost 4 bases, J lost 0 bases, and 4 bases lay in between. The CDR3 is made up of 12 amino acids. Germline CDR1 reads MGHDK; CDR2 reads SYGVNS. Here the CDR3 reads CASSADSYEQYF. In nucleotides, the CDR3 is TGTGCCAGCAGTGCAGACTCCTACGAGCAGTACTTC.